This T cell receptor beta chain derives from a study of technical replicates of blood from a handful of donors. The CDR3 is 19 amino acids. Trimming cost V 5 bases and J 1 base; bases outside gene matches: 17. Germline V CDR1 and CDR2: SGHVS, FQNEAQ. Only in-frame clones appear in the TCRdb table, and some are missing; sequencing was by immunoSEQ multiplex PCR. The sample yields around 67,000 clones, 95% seen once. The sample consisted of T cells isolated from PBMCs. This TCR was sampled from a human donor in good health. The rearrangement joins TRBV7-8 to TRBJ2-3; 8 nucleotides agree with TRBD1. CDR3 residues: CASSEPQGAVWMGTDTQYF. The CDR3 DNA follows: TGTGCCAGCAGCGAACCCCAGGGGGCGGTTTGGATGGGCACAGATACGCAGTATTTT.